Below are 3 T cell receptor beta chains sequenced from a single sample in a study of low-dose radiotherapy and immunotherapy resistance in tumors. Time point here: after trial treatment. Treatment noted: LDRT plus nivolumab, ipilimumab, low-dose cyclophosphamide and aspirin (RACIN trial). Primers targeting TRAV and TRBV primed first-strand cDNA, covering alpha and beta chains. The authors amplified TCRs for about 20 PCR cycles with a constant-region primer and a V-primer adapter. TCRdb re-called the reads with MiXCR, one entry per CDR3 protein. The sample includes about 30,000 distinct CDR3 sequences, about 53% of them seen just once. Here the sequenced sample was PBMCs, taken after low-dose radiotherapy plus immunotherapy. These receptors came from a male donor with gallbladder cancer.

A word on this clonotype: It is likely a read error: a sequence one base away is far more abundant. This chain connects TRBV2 to TRBJ2-1; D may be TRBD1 (6 bases). Germline CDR1 is SNHLY and CDR2 is FYNNEI. Trimming removed 6 bases at V and 10 bases at J, with 19 bases between. CDR3 length: 14 amino acids. CDR3 in amino acids: CASSRTESSYEQFF. In nucleotides, the CDR3 is TGTGCCAGCAGCCGGACAGAGAGCTCCTACGAGCAGTTCTTC.

The V call is TRBV7-3, the J call TRBJ2-2; D is undetermined. Trimming cost V 1 base and J 2 bases, with 5 bases left between them. From germline, CDR1 is SGHTA and CDR2 FQGTGA. The length of the CDR3 is 14 residues. The CDR3 loop reads CASSLNANTGELFF. The CDR3 region has the DNA TGTGCCAGCAGCTTAAATGCCAACACCGGGGAGCTGTTTTTT.

This chain connects TRBV6-2 or TRBV6-3 to TRBJ2-3; 11 bases fit TRBD2. The CDR3 sequence is 14 residues long. Trimming took 11 bases from V and 10 from J; bases not matched to a gene: 14. From germline, CDR1 is MNHEY and CDR2 SVGEGT. The CDR3 is CARRLAGWPRSQYF. CDR3 bases: TGTGCCCGCCGACTAGCGGGGTGGCCTCGGTCGCAGTATTTT.